This T cell receptor (beta chain) is drawn from a study of OX40 agonist ivuxolimab in advanced cancers. Study-wide background: Ivuxolimab was delivered to patients intravenously every 2 weeks at doses spanning 0.01 to 10 mg/kg.

Clones were read by immunoSEQ multiplex PCR, and TCRdb kept only the in-frame ones, dropping some. Of tens of thousands of clones listed, about 92% are singletons. Comments on this clone: As yet, its antigen is unknown.

Broader study findings: Researchers did not establish what antigens the expanded peripheral T cells target.

Germline CDR1 reads LNHNV; CDR2 reads YYDKDF (reference sequence). The CDR3 contains 16 residues. Trimming cost V 3 bases and J 2 bases; bases outside gene matches: 5. The sequence was obtained from an adult with an advanced solid tumor such as melanoma, head and neck, liver or kidney cancer. Sequenced here: CD4+ or CD8+ T cells sorted from blood, sampled in a trial of the OX40 agonist ivuxolimab. The gene calls are TRBV15 and TRBJ2-5, with TRBD2 matching 11 bases. CDR3 protein: CATSSGLAGIQETQYF. The CDR3 nucleotides are TGTGCCACCAGCAGCGGACTAGCGGGTATACAAGAGACCCAGTACTTC.